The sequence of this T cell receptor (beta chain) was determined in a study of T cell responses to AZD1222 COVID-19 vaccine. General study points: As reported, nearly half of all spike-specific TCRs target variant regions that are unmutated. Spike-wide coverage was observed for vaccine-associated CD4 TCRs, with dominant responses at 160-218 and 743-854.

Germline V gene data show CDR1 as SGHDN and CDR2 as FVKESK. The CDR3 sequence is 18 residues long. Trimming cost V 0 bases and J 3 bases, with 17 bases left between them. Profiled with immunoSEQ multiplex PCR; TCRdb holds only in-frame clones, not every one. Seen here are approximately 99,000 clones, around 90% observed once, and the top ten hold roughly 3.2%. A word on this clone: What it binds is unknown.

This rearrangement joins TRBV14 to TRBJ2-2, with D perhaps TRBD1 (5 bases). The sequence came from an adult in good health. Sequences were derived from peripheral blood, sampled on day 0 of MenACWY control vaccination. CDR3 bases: TGTGCCAGCAGCCAAGAAGTCACAGCGTTAGGGGACACCGGGGAGCTGTTTTTT. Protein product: CASSQEVTALGDTGELFF.